Listed below are T cell receptor beta chains from one sample, sequenced in a study of OX40 agonist ivuxolimab in advanced cancers. This table comes from immunoSEQ multiplex PCR, and its TCRdb copy is limited to in-frame clones, with some not included. The table records around 65,000 clones, approximately 88% of them present only once. The material sequenced was CD4+ or CD8+ T cells sorted from blood, taken in a trial of the OX40 agonist ivuxolimab. These TCRs come from an adult with an advanced solid tumor such as melanoma, head and neck, liver or kidney cancer. Each CDR3 is given with its conserved first and last residue. A D gene is named only where the DNA matches it firmly. The listing skips clone size in some rows; elsewhere it reads once, few, many or a size class.

size	D	J	V	CDR3	DNA
-	-	TRBJ1-2	TRBV7-4	CASSLEDSNYGYTF	TGTGCCAGCAGCTTGGAAGACTCTAACTATGGCTACACCTTC
-	TRBD1	TRBJ2-3	TRBV19	CASSTSGTGGTGTQYF	TGTGCCAGTAGTACCTCCGGGACAGGGGGGACGGGAACGCAGTATTTT
-	-	TRBJ1-6	TRBV6-5	CASSYSRTPNSPLHF	TGTGCCAGCAGTTACTCGAGGACACCCAATTCACCCCTCCACTTT
-	-	TRBJ1-3	TRBV7-6	CASSLMAPSGNTIYF	TGTGCCAGCAGCTTGATGGCCCCCTCTGGAAACACCATATATTTT
once	TRBD1	TRBJ2-1	TRBV10-3	CAISERGQEVHNEQFF	TGTGCCATCAGTGAGAGGGGACAGGAGGTACACAATGAGCAGTTCTTC
-	TRBD2	TRBJ2-3	TRBV5-1	CASSSLAGGPTDTQYF	TGCGCCAGCAGCTCTCTAGCGGGGGGCCCCACAGATACGCAGTATTTT
-	TRBD1	TRBJ2-5	TRBV9	CASSVGLTGRETQYF	TGTGCCAGCAGCGTAGGGTTGACAGGGCGGGAGACCCAGTACTTC
-	TRBD1	TRBJ1-3	TRBV18	CASSLGTVSGNTIYF	TGTGCCAGCTCCCTCGGGACAGTCTCTGGAAACACCATATATTTT
-	-	TRBJ1-3	TRBV11-2	CASSLVPGSSGNTIYF	TGTGCCAGCAGCTTAGTCCCAGGGAGCTCTGGAAACACCATATATTTT
-	-	TRBJ1-1	TRBV7-6	CASSLGPRGEAFF	TGTGCCAGCAGCTTAGGGCCCCGAGGGGAGGCTTTCTTT
-	-	TRBJ2-7	TRBV11-2	CASSSAQGGRAPEQYF	TGTGCCAGCAGCTCCGCACAAGGGGGGCGCGCTCCCGAGCAGTACTTC
-	TRBD2	TRBJ2-7	TRBV7-2	CASSLEREKQYF	TGTGCCAGCAGCTTAGAGCGGGAGAAGCAGTACTTC
-	TRBD1	TRBJ2-1	TRBV2	CASSETGTGHNEQFF	TGTGCCAGCAGTGAAACCGGGACAGGGCACAATGAGCAGTTCTTC
-	-	TRBJ2-2	TRBV9	CASSASGTNTGELFF	TGTGCCAGCAGCGCGTCAGGGACGAACACCGGGGAGCTGTTTTTT
-	-	TRBJ2-7	TRBV5-4	CASSLAPQSSYEQYF	TGTGCCAGCAGCTTGGCCCCCCAATCCTCCTACGAGCAGTACTTC
-	-	TRBJ2-7	TRBV5-1	CASSLASNYEQYF	TGCGCCAGCAGCTTGGCTAGCAACTACGAGCAGTACTTC
-	TRBD2	TRBJ2-5	TRBV19	CASSGGILAEVGETQYF	TGTGCCAGTAGCGGGGGCATACTAGCGGAGGTTGGAGAGACCCAGTACTTC
-	-	TRBJ1-3	TRBV9	CASSLTSGNTIYF	TGTGCCAGCAGCCTTACGTCTGGAAACACCATATATTTT
-	-	TRBJ2-5	TRBV7-2	CASSQNTGSQETQYF	TGTGCCAGCAGCCAAAACACAGGGTCCCAAGAGACCCAGTACTTC
-	TRBD1	TRBJ2-5	TRBV7-2	CASSGTGGETQYF	TGTGCCAGCAGCGGAACAGGGGGAGAGACCCAGTACTTC
few	-	TRBJ1-2	TRBV6-6	CASRGTDSDYGYTF	TGTGCCTCCCGGGGGACGGACAGTGACTATGGCTACACCTTC
-	-	TRBJ1-3	TRBV5-1	CASSLGSGSGNTIYF	TGCGCCAGCAGCTTGGGGTCAGGCTCTGGAAACACCATATATTTT
once	TRBD2	TRBJ2-2	TRBV10-1	CASTESGGTGELFF	TGCGCCAGCACCGAGTCGGGGGGCACCGGGGAGCTGTTTTTT
few	TRBD1	TRBJ1-1	TRBV28	CASSHRQGRNTEAFF	TGTGCCAGCAGTCATCGACAGGGGAGGAACACTGAAGCTTTCTTT
-	TRBD1	TRBJ1-1	TRBV28	CASSPGGKAFF	TGTGCCAGCAGTCCAGGGGGTAAAGCTTTCTTT
-	TRBD1	TRBJ1-6	TRBV5-1	CASSSGGQVSPLHF	TGCGCCAGCAGTTCGGGGGGACAGGTTTCACCCCTCCACTTT
-	-	TRBJ2-2	TRBV5-1	CASKLVNANTGELFF	TGCGCCAGCAAGCTCGTTAACGCGAACACCGGGGAGCTGTTTTTT
-	-	TRBJ2-7	TRBV25-1	CASSRSGGFGYEQYF	TGTGCCAGCTCCCGGTCCGGAGGGTTCGGATACGAGCAGTACTTC
-	-	TRBJ1-5	TRBV5-5	CASSLVVTGQPQHF	TGTGCCAGCAGCTTGGTTGTCACCGGTCAGCCCCAGCATTTT
-	-	TRBJ1-2	TRBV27	CASSSQPFTANYYGYTF	TGTGCCAGCAGTTCCCAACCTTTTACCGCGAATTACTATGGCTACACCTTC
once	-	TRBJ2-3	TRBV9	CASSVGGTDTQYF	TGTGCCAGCAGCGTAGGCGGCACAGATACGCAGTATTTT
-	-	TRBJ2-5	TRBV7-8	CASSSWEPPVETQYF	TGTGCCAGCAGCTCCTGGGAGCCTCCAGTCGAGACCCAGTACTTC
-	-	TRBJ2-7	TRBV11-2	CASSLVGGRPGEQYF	TGTGCCAGCAGCTTAGTGGGGGGTCGTCCTGGGGAGCAGTACTTC
-	TRBD1	TRBJ2-7	TRBV5-1	CASSFGTAVYEQYF	TGCGCCAGCAGCTTTGGGACAGCCGTCTACGAGCAGTACTTC
-	-	TRBJ2-2	TRBV6-5	CASSRALDTGELFF	TGTGCCAGCAGTAGAGCCCTTGACACCGGGGAGCTGTTTTTT
-	TRBD2	TRBJ2-2	TRBV18	CASSPRLWTSEGPGELFF	TGTGCCAGCTCACCTCGGCTCTGGACTAGCGAGGGGCCCGGGGAGCTGTTTTTT
-	-	TRBJ2-5	TRBV19	CASSPPGTKETQYF	TGTGCCAGTAGTCCCCCCGGGACGAAAGAGACCCAGTACTTC
-	-	TRBJ2-3	TRBV4-1	CASSQAGVTADTQYF	TGCGCCAGCAGCCAGGCGGGTGTGACAGCAGATACGCAGTATTTT
-	-	TRBJ2-3	TRBV6-4	CASTPERGDTQYF	TGTGCCAGCACCCCCGAGAGGGGTGATACGCAGTATTTT
-	-	TRBJ1-4	TRBV5-5	CASSTGQGSEKLFF	TGTGCCAGCAGTACAGGGCAGGGTTCTGAAAAACTGTTTTTT